A selection of T cell receptor beta chains follows, all from one sample in a study of blood T cell repertoires in COVID-19. Method: immunoSEQ multiplex PCR; TCRdb's copy keeps in-frame clones and lacks some. This sample has around 90,000 clones, with about 82% found just once. What was sequenced was peripheral blood. Receptors were obtained from a woman aged 70-85 years with active or convalescent COVID-19. CDR3s include the opening cysteine and the closing phenylalanine or tryptophan. Each record gives: clone size, V gene, D gene, J gene, CDR3 DNA, CDR3 protein. The D gene is left open where the match is weak. The size of a clone is reported for some rows only, either as once, few or many, or as a class for expanded clones.

.	TRBV6-5	.	TRBJ2-5	TGTGCCAGCAGTCGGAGTGGGACCCAGTACTTC	CASSRSGTQYF
.	TRBV2	.	TRBJ2-7	TGTGCCAGCAGTGGCGGTCTGGGGGGCGAGCAGTACTTC	CASSGGLGGEQYF
.	TRBV4-3	.	TRBJ1-1	TGCGCCAGCAGCCAAGACCTGATCTATAACACTGAAGCTTTCTTT	CASSQDLIYNTEAFF
.	TRBV12-3/TRBV12-4	TRBD1	TRBJ1-2	TGTGCCAGCAGCTGGGACAGGGATGGTGGCTACACCTTC	CASSWDRDGGYTF
.	TRBV6-1	.	TRBJ1-4	TGTGCCAGCAGTGAAGGGGGACTCGGAGAAAAACTGTTTTTT	CASSEGGLGEKLFF
.	TRBV2	.	TRBJ2-7	TGTGCCAGCAGTGAGGGCTATCCCTACGAGCAGTACTTC	CASSEGYPYEQYF
.	TRBV28	.	TRBJ1-1	TGTGCCAGCTCGGGTAGGCAAGGAAACACTGAAGCTTTCTTT	CASSGRQGNTEAFF
.	TRBV4-3	TRBD1	TRBJ1-2	TGCGCCAGCAGCCAAGATCGAGGGGGCCTTGGCTACACCTTC	CASSQDRGGLGYTF
.	TRBV11-3	.	TRBJ2-3	TGTGCCAGCAGCTTAGGGGGGGCAGATACGCAGTATTTT	CASSLGGADTQYF
.	TRBV19	TRBD1	TRBJ2-7	TGTGCCAGTAGTAACGGACAGGGGAGTGAGCAGTACTTC	CASSNGQGSEQYF
.	TRBV5-1	TRBD1	TRBJ2-7	TGCGCCAGCAGCAACATACAGGGGGCCGACGAGCAGTACTTC	CASSNIQGADEQYF
.	TRBV19	.	TRBJ2-1	TGTGCCAGTAGTAACCTACAAGGGGCTGGCAATGAGCAGTTCTTC	CASSNLQGAGNEQFF
.	TRBV13	TRBD1	TRBJ1-1	TGTGCCAGCAGCTTAGGCAGGGGACAGGGGTTCACTGAAGCTTTCTTT	CASSLGRGQGFTEAFF
once	TRBV7-2	TRBD2	TRBJ2-3	TGTGCCAGCAGCTCGGGAGTGGCGGGGGGGCCCGAAGATACGCAGTATTTT	CASSSGVAGGPEDTQYF
.	TRBV19	.	TRBJ1-3	TGTGCCAGTAGTATAGGGGCAGGGGCAGGTGGAAACACCATATATTTT	CASSIGAGAGGNTIYF
.	TRBV6-5	TRBD1	TRBJ1-1	TGTGCCAGCAGTTACGGAGGGACAGTAAACACTGAAGCTTTCTTT	CASSYGGTVNTEAFF